These 27 T cell receptor beta chains originate from one sample sequenced in a study of cytotoxic CD8 clonotypes in ibrutinib-treated CLL. TCRdb's table, derived via immunoSEQ multiplex PCR, lists solely in-frame clones and lacks some. This repertoire shows about 200,000 clones, 79% found once; its top ten account for 11%. Sequencing was performed on PBMCs, taken after 12 months of ibrutinib treatment. Receptors originate from a human donor with chronic lymphocytic leukemia.

This chain links TRBV6-6 with TRBJ2-5; possible D gene TRBD2, 5 bases. In germline, CDR1 is MNHNY, CDR2 SVGAGI (reference sequence). This CDR3 has 16 residues. V lost 4 bases to trimming and J lost 5 bases, with 20 bases between them. The CDR3 here is CASSFPPGSPGETQYF. CDR3 nucleotides: TGTGCCAGCAGTTTTCCACCCGGCAGCCCGGGGGAGACCCAGTACTTC.

The rearrangement uses TRBV4-1 and TRBJ1-3; D remains unclear. CDR3 length: 15 amino acids. Germline V lookup: CDR1 MGHRA, CDR2 YSYEKL. Deletions cut 3 bases from V and 1 base from J, with 10 bases between. The CDR3 bases are TGCGCCAGCAGCCACGGGGAGGGTTCTGGAAACACCATATATTTT. Its protein product is CASSHGEGSGNTIYF.

The CDR3, as DNA: TGTGCCAGCAGTTGGACAGCCACCTACGAGCAGTACTTC. This translates into CASSWTATYEQYF. This sequence joins TRBV27 and TRBJ2-7; maybe TRBD1 (6 bases). Germline loops: CDR1 MNHEY, CDR2 SMNVEV (reference sequence). V lost 4 bases, J lost 2 bases, and 9 bases lay in between. CDR3 length: 13 residues.

Notes on this clone: At one end, the junction sequence differs from germline, possibly due to a read error. This chain connects TRBV4-1 to TRBJ2-3; D is ambiguous. The CDR3 runs 14 residues. CDR1 is MGHRA and CDR2 is YSYEKL in the germline V gene. The chain's CDR3 is CASSQVAGADTQYF. In nucleotides, the CDR3 is TGCGCAAGCAGCCAAGTCGCTGGGGCAGATACGCAGTATTTT.

The gene calls are TRBV27 and TRBJ2-3; D unresolved. Looked up from germline, CDR1 is MNHEY and CDR2 is SMNVEV (reference sequence). V lost 6 bases to trimming and J lost 5 bases, with 9 bases between them. The CDR3 consists of 12 residues. DNA of the CDR3: TGTGCCAGCAGGAGGAGTGGAGATACGCAGTATTTT. This translates into CASRRSGDTQYF.

V gene TRBV5-1 combines with J gene TRBJ1-2; TRBD1 matches 7 bases. The V gene end was trimmed by 1 base and the J gene end by 3 bases; junction bases not matched to a gene: 6. The germline V gene encodes CDR1 SGHRS and CDR2 YFSETQ. The CDR3 consists of 15 residues. CDR3 DNA sequence: TGCGCCAGCAGCTTGAACCCAGGGGGGGACTATGGCTACACCTTC. Translating gives CASSLNPGGDYGYTF.

The rearrangement joins TRBV7-9 to TRBJ1-1; possible D gene TRBD1, 6 bases. The CDR3 has 15 residues. V dropped 5 bases and J dropped 5 bases, with 18 bases sitting between them. Germline CDR1 reads SEHNR; CDR2 reads FQNEAQ (reference sequence). CDR3 in amino acids: CASSPHRAGGTEAFF. The CDR3 nucleotides read TGTGCCAGCAGCCCCCACAGGGCCGGTGGAACTGAAGCTTTCTTT.

V and J are TRBV28 and TRBJ1-4; 8 nucleotides match TRBD1. This CDR3 is 14 amino acids long. Germline CDR1 is MDHEN and CDR2 is SYDVKM. Germline trimming cut 5 bases from V and 8 bases from J; bases unmatched to any gene: 7. The CDR3 sequence: CASSTTGGREKLFF. Here the CDR3 DNA reads TGTGCCAGCAGTACAACAGGGGGTCGGGAAAAACTGTTTTTT. The full variable domain, with the rest looked up from reference TRBV28 and TRBJ1-4, is DVKVTQSSRYLVKRTGEKVFLECVQDMDHENMFWYRQDPGLGLRLIYFSYDVKMKEKGDIPEGYSVSREKKERFSLILESASTNQTSMYLCASSTTGGREKLFFGSGTQLSVL.

The genes are TRBV6-1 and TRBJ2-3; D possibly corresponds to TRBD1 (5 bases). This CDR3 is built from 13 residues. Between the trimmed V and J ends, which lost 10 bases and 5 bases, there was a span of 16 bases. Per germline, CDR1 MNHNS and CDR2 SASEGT. In DNA form, the CDR3 reads TGTGCCACCGAGAGACAGTTTAGAGATACGCAGTATTTT. Encoded protein: CATERQFRDTQYF.

This chain joins TRBV5-1 and TRBJ2-1; 8 positions agree with TRBD2. Trimming at V came to 0 bases and at J to 7 bases, leaving 6 bases not matched to a gene. The CDR3 loop spans 15 amino acids. Germline CDR1 SGHRS, CDR2 YFSETQ. The CDR3 DNA sequence: TGCGCCAGCAGCTTGGATGGGACTAGTAGGAATGAGCAGTTCTTC. Its protein is CASSLDGTSRNEQFF. The entire variable domain, with the rest obtained from reference TRBV5-1 and TRBJ2-1, is as follows: KAGVTQTPRYLIKTRGQQVTLSCSPISGHRSVSWYQQTPGQGLQFLFEYFSETQRNKGNFPGRFSGRQFSNSRSEMNVSTLELGDSALYLCASSLDGTSRNEQFFGPGTRLTVL.

This chain joins TRBV19 and TRBJ2-5; D ambiguous. Trimming took off 5 bases at V and 5 bases at J, with 15 bases between the two ends. Germline V gene sequence: CDR1 LNHDA, CDR2 SQIVND (reference sequence). This CDR3 comprises 14 residues. The CDR3 is CASSWSHPRETQYF. CDR3 DNA sequence: TGTGCCAGTAGTTGGAGCCACCCCCGGGAGACCCAGTACTTC.

The chain recombines TRBV19 with TRBJ1-6; 9 bases agree with TRBD1. V trimming: 6 bases; J trimming: 7 bases; junction bases outside the gene matches: 10. This CDR3 is built from 16 residues. Germline V gene data show CDR1 as LNHDA and CDR2 as SQIVND (reference sequence). In DNA, the CDR3 is TGTGCCAGTAGCCTGACTTGGACAGGGGCAAATTCACCCCTCCACTTT. Protein sequence: CASSLTWTGANSPLHF.

J is TRBJ2-7 and V is TRBV28; TRBD2 agrees at 10 bases. Per the germline V gene, CDR1 is MDHEN and CDR2 is SYDVKM. J was trimmed by 2 bases and V by 7 bases; bases with no gene match: 17. There are 18 residues in the CDR3. The DNA of the CDR3 is TGTGCCAGCACCTTAGCGGGAGCGGGAGGGCCCCTGACCTACGAGCAGTACTTC. Translation: CASTLAGAGGPLTYEQYF.

This clone came up a few times. V is TRBV18 and J is TRBJ2-5, with D possibly matching TRBD2 (5 bases). V was pared by 8 bases and J by 4 bases, with 17 bases between. The CDR3 loop spans 14 amino acids. The V gene's germline CDR1 is KGHSH and CDR2 LQKENI. The CDR3 spells CASAPTEVGETQYF. The DNA of the CDR3 is TGTGCCAGCGCCCCGACGGAGGTGGGAGAGACCCAGTACTTC.

The rearrangement uses TRBV6-5 and TRBJ2-7; a weak D match, TRBD1 (6 bases). CDR1 is MNHEY, CDR2 SVGAGI, per germline. V dropped 6 bases and J dropped 5 bases, with 8 bases sitting between them. This CDR3 is 11 amino acids long. Here the CDR3 DNA reads TGTGCCAGCAGCCAGGGGAACGAGCAGTACTTC. Protein sequence: CASSQGNEQYF.

This sequence joins TRBV5-4 and TRBJ1-2; 8 bases are shared with TRBD1. V gave up 4 bases and J gave up 2 bases; unmatched junction bases: 4. The germline gives CDR1 SGHNT, CDR2 YYREEE (reference sequence). The CDR3 length is 14 residues. The CDR3, as DNA: TGTGCCAGCAGCCTACAGGGGGAAAACTATGGCTACACCTTC. As protein: CASSLQGENYGYTF.

The sample holds a few counts of this clone. The chain uses TRBV7-3 and TRBJ1-2; D is perhaps TRBD1 (6 bases). The ends were cut back, 2 bases at V and 7 bases at J, with 14 bases in the middle. Per germline, CDR1 SGHTA and CDR2 FQGTGA. CDR3 length: 14 amino acids. The CDR3 protein is CASSLGDGGGGYTF. The CDR3 DNA follows: TGTGCCAGCAGCTTAGGTGACGGGGGCGGTGGCTACACCTTC.

The V and J genes are TRBV2 and TRBJ1-4; D remains unclear. The V end was cut by 1 base, the J end by 8 bases, with 8 bases between. In germline, CDR1 is SNHLY, CDR2 FYNNEI. The CDR3 runs 13 residues. The CDR3 loop reads CASSEDSQEKLFF. The CDR3 DNA sequence: TGTGCCAGCAGTGAAGACAGCCAAGAAAAACTGTTTTTT.

The gene calls are TRBV6-5 and TRBJ1-2; D may be TRBD1 (6 bases). The V end was cut by 4 bases, the J end by 0 bases, with 15 bases between. Germline V CDR1 and CDR2: MNHEY, SVGAGI. The CDR3 loop spans 16 amino acids. DNA for the CDR3: TGTGCCAGCAGTTCCCGACAGGAAGAAACTAACTATGGCTACACCTTC. The encoded protein is CASSSRQEETNYGYTF.

J is TRBJ2-7 and V is TRBV4-1; no firm D call. In germline, CDR1 is MGHRA, CDR2 YSYEKL. CDR3 size: 12 residues. V was trimmed by 3 bases and J by 4 bases, leaving 7 bases between them. The CDR3 DNA reads TGCGCCAGCAGCCAGGTGAATTACGAGCAGTACTTC. Protein sequence: CASSQVNYEQYF.

The table lists this clone with a count of one. This sequence joins TRBV27 and TRBJ2-7; 7 nucleotides align to TRBD2. The CDR3 totals 16 residues. V lost 4 bases and J lost 6; bases outside the gene matches: 15. Per germline, CDR1 MNHEY and CDR2 SMNVEV (reference sequence). In DNA form, the CDR3 reads TGTGCCAGCAGTTCCCCCCTGCGGGAGAAGACGGGCGAGCAGTACTTC. Its protein product is CASSSPLREKTGEQYF.

V and J are TRBV7-2 and TRBJ2-7, with 8 nucleotides matching TRBD1. V was clipped by 6 bases and J by 0 bases; unmatched bases: 7. CDR3 length: 15 residues. The germline CDR1 and CDR2 sequences are SGHTA and FQGNSA. CDR3 sequence reads: CASRPRTGPSYEQYF. DNA for the CDR3: TGTGCCAGCAGACCACGGACAGGGCCCTCCTACGAGCAGTACTTC.

The V and J genes are TRBV5-1 and TRBJ1-3, with 7 nucleotides matching TRBD1. Trimming removed 5 bases from V and 0 bases from J; junction bases left unmatched: 5. Germline V gives CDR1 SGHRS, CDR2 YFSETQ. The CDR3 sequence is 15 residues long. The CDR3 loop is CASRRGQFSGNTIYF. DNA of the CDR3: TGCGCCAGCAGGCGGGGACAGTTCTCTGGAAACACCATATATTTT.

The rearrangement uses TRBV4-1 and TRBJ2-7; 7 bases align to TRBD1. The ends lost 3 bases at V and 0 bases at J; junction bases unmatched: 5. Germline V gene sequence: CDR1 MGHRA, CDR2 YSYEKL. The CDR3 is 15 amino acids. CDR3 nucleotides: TGCGCCAGCAGCCACGACCCAGGGGGCTCCTACGAGCAGTACTTC. Translated: CASSHDPGGSYEQYF.

This clone was seen a single time. The chain is built from TRBV21-1 and TRBJ2-1. TRBV21-1 is tagged as a pseudogene. The CDR3 loop spans 13 amino acids. CDR3 sequence: CARGRLGVNEQFF. As DNA, the CDR3 is TGTGCCAGGGGACGCCTAGGGGTCAATGAGCAGTTCTTC.

This sequence joins TRBV5-1 and TRBJ2-2; D uncertain. This CDR3 has 14 amino acids. Trimming stripped 4 bases from V and 5 bases from J, with 12 bases between. Germline V gene data show CDR1 as SGHRS and CDR2 as YFSETQ. The CDR3 region has the DNA TGCGCCAGCAGCCAAGGCTTTGGGACCGGGGAGCTGTTTTTT. Translating gives CASSQGFGTGELFF.

The CDR3 reads CASSVEGLTEAFF. For the CDR3, the DNA is TGTGCCAGCAGCGTAGAGGGGTTAACTGAAGCTTTCTTT. The rearrangement links TRBV9 to TRBJ1-1; perhaps TRBD1 as D (5 bases). CDR3 length: 13 residues. V dropped 0 bases and J dropped 5 bases, with 8 bases sitting between them. The germline V gene encodes CDR1 SGDLS and CDR2 YYNGEE.